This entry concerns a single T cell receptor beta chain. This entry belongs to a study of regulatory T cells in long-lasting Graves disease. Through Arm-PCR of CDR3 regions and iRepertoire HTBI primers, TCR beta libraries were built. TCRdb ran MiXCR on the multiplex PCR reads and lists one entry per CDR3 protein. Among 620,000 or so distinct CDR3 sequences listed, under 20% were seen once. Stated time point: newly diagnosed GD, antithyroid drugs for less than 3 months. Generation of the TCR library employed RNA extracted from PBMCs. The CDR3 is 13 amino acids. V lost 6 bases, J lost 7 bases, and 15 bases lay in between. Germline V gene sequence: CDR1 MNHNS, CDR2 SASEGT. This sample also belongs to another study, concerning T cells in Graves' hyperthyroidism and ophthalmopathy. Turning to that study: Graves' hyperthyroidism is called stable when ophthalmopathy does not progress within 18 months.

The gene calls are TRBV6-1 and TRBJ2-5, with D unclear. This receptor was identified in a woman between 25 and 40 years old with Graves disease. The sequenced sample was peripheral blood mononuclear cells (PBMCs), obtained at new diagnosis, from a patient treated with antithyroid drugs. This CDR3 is CASSALGYGTQYF. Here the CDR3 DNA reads TGTGCCAGCAGCGCCTTGGGCTATGGGACCCAGTACTTC.